The next 24 T cell receptor beta chains were all read from a single sample in a study of human T cells and chemical hapten exposure. Noted time point: patch test 3, about 24 weeks after DPC sensitization. Documented treatment: therapeutic diphenylcyclopropenone sensitization with weekly scalp DPC. TCRdb passed the RACE reads through MiXCR, listing each CDR3 protein once. The sample has 110,000 or so distinct CDR3 sequences; approximately 36% are singletons. The specimen comprised whole blood, sampled in connection with sensitization to the hapten diphenylcyclopropenone (DPC). These receptors all come from a man in his forties with alopecia areata. Some clones in this sample may be carry-over from other donors' samples.

This clonotype was picked up a small number of times. This chain connects TRBV27 to TRBJ2-2, with TRBD2 matching over 12 bases. V shed 6 bases and J 9 bases; nucleotides not matched to a gene: 11. The germline V gene encodes CDR1 MNHEY and CDR2 SMNVEV (reference sequence). The CDR3 contains 16 residues. In nucleotides, the CDR3 is TGTGCCAGCAGCAGGACTAGCGGGAAGGCGAGGAGGGAGCTGTTTTTT. It codes for CASSRTSGKARRELFF.

In its sample, this clonotype was seen a few times. The V and J genes are TRBV3-1 and TRBJ2-7; a possible D gene is TRBD2 (5 bases). Trimming removed 2 bases at V and 2 bases at J, with 7 bases between. The CDR3 is 13 amino acids. Germline values: CDR1 LGHDT, CDR2 YNNKEL (reference sequence). CDR3 in DNA: TGTGCCAGCAGCCAATACGGGACCTACGAGCAGTACTTC. This codes for CASSQYGTYEQYF.

This chain connects TRBV4-1 to TRBJ1-1, with D possibly TRBD1 on 5 matching bases. The CDR3 extends over 16 amino acids. Per germline, CDR1 MGHRA and CDR2 YSYEKL. The germline V and J ends were trimmed by 3 bases and 1 base, with 15 bases remaining between them. The CDR3 is CASSQDTGVGNTEAFF. CDR3 DNA sequence: TGCGCCAGCAGCCAGGATACGGGGGTGGGGAACACTGAAGCTTTCTTT.

The genes are TRBV25-1 and TRBJ1-1, with D maybe TRBD1 (5 bases). The CDR3 consists of 12 residues. V was shortened by 3 bases and J by 4 bases, with 6 bases between the two germline ends. CDR1 and CDR2 (germline): MGHDK, SYGVNS. CDR3 sequence reads: CASSDRVTEAFF. CDR3 DNA: TGTGCCAGCAGTGACAGGGTCACTGAAGCTTTCTTT. The entire variable domain, with the rest obtained from reference TRBV25-1 and TRBJ1-1, is as follows: EADIYQTPRYLVIGTGKKITLECSQTMGHDKMYWYQQDPGMELHLIHYSYGVNSTEKGDLSSESTVSRIRTEHFPLTLESARPSHTSQYLCASSDRVTEAFFGQGTRLTVV.

The chain links TRBV12-3 or TRBV12-4 to TRBJ1-1, with D perhaps matching TRBD1 (5 bases). This CDR3 contains 13 residues. Trimming cost V 0 bases and J 6 bases, with 8 bases left between them. The CDR3: CASSLAQGAEAFF. The CDR3, as DNA: TGTGCCAGCAGTTTAGCTCAGGGTGCTGAAGCTTTCTTT.

The rearrangement uses TRBV2 and TRBJ2-7; TRBD2 matches 13 bases. V lost 6 bases and J lost 6; bases outside the gene matches: 2. Germline V gene lookup returns CDR1 SNHLY and CDR2 FYNNEI. This CDR3 has 13 amino acids. CDR3 coding DNA: TGTGCCAGCAGGAGGACTAGCGGGAGCGAGCAGTACGTC. Translating it yields CASRRTSGSEQYV.

The chain recombines TRBV9 with TRBJ1-6; D might be TRBD1 (6 bases). Germline assignment: CDR1 SGDLS and CDR2 YYNGEE. Trimming took off 3 bases at V and 5 bases at J, with 15 bases between the two ends. There are 16 residues in the CDR3. The CDR3 DNA reads as TGTGCCAGCAGCGGCGGGGGGCTGGCCGATAATTCACCCCTCCACTTT. Its protein is CASSGGGLADNSPLHF.

This chain connects TRBV7-9 to TRBJ2-3, with D possibly TRBD2 on 5 matching bases. There are 11 residues in the CDR3. The germline CDR1 and CDR2 sequences are SEHNR and FQNEAQ (reference sequence). Trimming took 8 bases from V and 4 from J, leaving 7 bases between them. CDR3 residues: CASRGPDTQYF. The CDR3 DNA sequence: TGTGCCAGCCGGGGTCCAGATACGCAGTATTTT.

The chain has TRBV3-1 and TRBJ2-7; no clear D gene. Trimming took 0 bases from V and 4 from J, leaving 7 bases between them. Per the germline V gene, CDR1 is LGHDT and CDR2 is YNNKEL (reference sequence). CDR3 size: 13 residues. CDR3 nucleotides: TGTGCCAGCAGCCAAGATCGTAGTTACGAGCAGTACTTC. It is translated as CASSQDRSYEQYF.

This chain uses TRBV20-1 with TRBJ2-3, with D hard to call. The germline gives CDR1 DFQATT, CDR2 SNEGSKA (reference sequence). The CDR3 is 13 amino acids. V gave up 0 bases and J gave up 6 bases, with 10 bases separating them. The CDR3 loop reads CSAREDGADTQYF. The CDR3 DNA reads as TGCAGTGCTAGAGAGGACGGAGCCGATACGCAGTATTTT.

The gene calls are TRBV7-2 and TRBJ2-6; D gene unclear. Germline values: CDR1 SGHTA, CDR2 FQGNSA. The ends were cut back, 5 bases at V and 0 bases at J, with 5 bases in the middle. The CDR3 runs 14 residues. CDR3 bases: TGTGCCAGCAGCATCCTCTCTGGGGCCAACGTCCTGACTTTC. Its translation: CASSILSGANVLTF.

This clonotype was counted a few times. The chain has TRBV30 and TRBJ2-3; 7 nucleotides align to TRBD2. The J segment lost 2 bases and the V segment lost 1 base, leaving 3 bases of the junction unmatched. CDR3 size: 14 residues. Germline-derived CDR1 and CDR2 are GTSNPN and SVGIG (reference sequence). The CDR3 region has the DNA TGTGCCTGGAGTGCAGGGACTAACACAGATACGCAGTATTTT. This sequence encodes CAWSAGTNTDTQYF.

This clonotype was counted between two and nine times. Written as DNA, the CDR3 is TGTGCCAGCAGTGAATATGAGGGGTTTTATGGCTACACCTTC. Its protein is CASSEYEGFYGYTF. The chain combines TRBV25-1 with TRBJ1-2; TRBD1 is a possible D gene (5 bases). V dropped 0 bases and J dropped 5 bases, with 10 bases sitting between them. Germline CDR1 reads MGHDK; CDR2 reads SYGVNS. This CDR3 spans 14 amino acids.

The gene calls are TRBV6-2 or TRBV6-3 and TRBJ2-3, with TRBD2 matching 7 bases. With 8 bases clipped from V and 6 bases from J, the junction kept 11 bases outside the gene matches. Germline V gives CDR1 MNHEY, CDR2 SVGEGT. The CDR3 contains 14 residues. CDR3 sequence reads: CASGRAPSADTQYF. Written as DNA, the CDR3 is TGTGCCAGCGGGAGGGCTCCGTCGGCGGATACGCAGTATTTT.

The chain couples TRBV6-1 to TRBJ2-5; TRBD1 agrees at 7 bases. Germline CDR1 and CDR2: MNHNS and SASEGT. V lost 3 bases to trimming and J lost 5 bases; unmatched junction nucleotides: 12. The length of the CDR3 is 16 residues. The CDR3 reads CASSDPQPGGMETQYF. The CDR3, as DNA: TGTGCCAGCAGTGACCCCCAGCCAGGGGGTATGGAGACCCAGTACTTC.

This clonotype has a handful of counts. The CDR3 bases are TGTGCCTGGAAGGGACTTAACTCTGGGGCCAACGTCCTGACTTTC. Translated: CAWKGLNSGANVLTF. This chain uses TRBV30 with TRBJ2-6, with D perhaps TRBD2 (6 bases). Germline CDR1 GTSNPN, CDR2 SVGIG (reference sequence). Between the trimmed V and J ends, which lost 4 bases and 0 bases, there was a span of 10 bases. This CDR3 contains 15 residues. The full variable domain, in which reference TRBV30 and TRBJ2-6 provide the parts outside the CDR3, is SQTIHQWPATLVQPVGSPLSLECTVEGTSNPNLYWYRQAAGRGLQLLFYSVGIGQISSEVPQNLSASRPQDRQFILSSKKLLLSDSGFYLCAWKGLNSGANVLTFGAGSRLTVL.

The chain recombines TRBV6-5 with TRBJ1-1; a possible D gene is TRBD1 (6 bases). Germline V gene data show CDR1 as MNHEY and CDR2 as SVGAGI. This CDR3 has 14 residues. Trimming removed 1 base from V and 8 bases from J, with 14 bases in between. This CDR3 is CASSYFVQGGEAFF. The CDR3 DNA reads as TGTGCCAGCAGTTACTTCGTACAGGGTGGAGAAGCTTTCTTT.

The rearrangement links TRBV2 to TRBJ1-2; possible D gene TRBD1, 5 bases. CDR1 and CDR2 (germline): SNHLY, FYNNEI. This CDR3 is built from 14 residues. The V end lost 6 bases, the J end lost 6 bases, and 17 bases lay between the germline ends. In DNA, the CDR3 is TGTGCCAGCAGCACCTCCCGGGGGTCGGATGGCTACACCTTC. This encodes CASSTSRGSDGYTF.

This rearrangement joins TRBV27 to TRBJ1-6; a weak D match, TRBD1 (6 bases). V gave up 5 bases and J gave up 9 bases, with 17 bases separating them. The germline gives CDR1 MNHEY, CDR2 SMNVEV (reference sequence). The CDR3 consists of 15 residues. As DNA, the CDR3 is TGTGCCAGCAGTCTCCTCCGGGGGGCGGGTTCACCCCTCCACTTT. Its protein product is CASSLLRGAGSPLHF.

The rearrangement uses TRBV2 and TRBJ2-6; 8 bases fit TRBD2. V trimming: 7 bases; J trimming: 2 bases; junction bases outside the gene matches: 7. The CDR3 is 16 amino acids. The V gene's germline CDR1 is SNHLY and CDR2 FYNNEI. Here the CDR3 reads CASKSAGGTGANVLTF. DNA of the CDR3: TGTGCCAGCAAGTCGGCGGGAGGTACTGGGGCCAACGTCCTGACTTTC. The full variable domain, completed using reference TRBV2 and TRBJ2-6, is EPEVTQTPSHQVTQMGQEVILRCVPISNHLYFYWYRQILGQKVEFLVSFYNNEISEKSEIFDDQFSVERPDGSNFTLKIRSTKLEDSAMYFCASKSAGGTGANVLTFGAGSRLTVL.

The CDR3 DNA reads TGTGCCAGCAGCTTAGCGGGCGGGAGGACCGTCAATGAGCAGTTCTTC. Its translation is CASSLAGGRTVNEQFF. The chain links TRBV7-2 to TRBJ2-1; 8 bases fit TRBD2. This CDR3 contains 16 residues. Germline V lookup: CDR1 SGHTA, CDR2 FQGNSA. The trim removed 0 bases at V and 6 bases at J, leaving 7 bases unmatched.

The V and J genes are TRBV7-2 and TRBJ1-6, with D perhaps matching TRBD1 (6 bases). V was shortened by 5 bases and J by 3 bases, with 11 bases between the two germline ends. The CDR3 has 15 amino acids. Germline lookup yields CDR1 SGHTA and CDR2 FQGNSA. CDR3 in DNA: TGTGCCAGCAGCCCCCGGGACAACTATAATTCACCCCTCCACTTT. Translating gives CASSPRDNYNSPLHF.

The V gene is TRBV4-3, the J gene TRBJ2-7, with TRBD1 matching 7 bases. The V and J ends lost 2 bases and 3 bases, in that order; junction bases with no gene match: 16. Germline lookup yields CDR1 LGHNA and CDR2 YSLEER. This CDR3 is built from 18 residues. Here the CDR3 reads CASSQSYRGYARNYEQYF. The CDR3 DNA follows: TGCGCCAGCAGCCAATCATACAGGGGATACGCTAGGAACTACGAGCAGTACTTC.

J is TRBJ2-5 and V is TRBV24-1; 7 nucleotides match TRBD1. CDR1 KGHDR and CDR2 SFDVKD come from the germline V gene. The V gene end was trimmed by 3 bases and the J gene end by 2 bases; junction bases not matched to a gene: 5. This CDR3 is 15 amino acids long. The CDR3 spells CATSDPRGQQETQYF. The CDR3 bases are TGTGCCACCAGTGATCCAAGGGGACAGCAAGAGACCCAGTACTTC.